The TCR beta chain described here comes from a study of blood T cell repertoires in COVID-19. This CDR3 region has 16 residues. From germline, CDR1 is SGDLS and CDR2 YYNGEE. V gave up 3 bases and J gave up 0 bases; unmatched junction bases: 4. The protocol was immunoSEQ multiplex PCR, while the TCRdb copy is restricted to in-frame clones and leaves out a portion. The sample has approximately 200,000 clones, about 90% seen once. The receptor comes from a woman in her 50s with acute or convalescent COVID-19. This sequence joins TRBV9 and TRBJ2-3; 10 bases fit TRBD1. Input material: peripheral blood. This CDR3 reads CASSAWTGGSTDTQYF. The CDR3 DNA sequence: TGTGCCAGCAGCGCTTGGACAGGGGGGAGCACAGATACGCAGTATTTT.